This TCR beta chain was identified during a study of preoperative IRX-2 immunotherapy in early breast cancer. Treatment noted: preoperative locoregional IRX-2 cytokine immunotherapy. This phase Ib study tested locoregional IRX-2 cytokine immunotherapy given before surgery. The V gene's germline CDR1 is MNHGY and CDR2 SAAAGT. There are 14 residues in the CDR3. V dropped 6 bases and J dropped 0 bases, with 8 bases sitting between them. Assay used: immunoSEQ multiplex PCR; TCRdb lists only in-frame clones, some missing. The table lists tens of thousands of clones, roughly four fifths of them singletons, with about 1.5% in the top ten.

This clonotype was obtained from a human donor with breast cancer. The chain uses TRBV6-8 and TRBJ2-2; D is undetermined. This specimen was lymph node tissue, taken after IRX-2 immunotherapy. CDR3 nucleotides: TGTGCCAGCAGGCGTGAACCGAACACCGGGGAGCTGTTTTTT. It translates to CASRREPNTGELFF.